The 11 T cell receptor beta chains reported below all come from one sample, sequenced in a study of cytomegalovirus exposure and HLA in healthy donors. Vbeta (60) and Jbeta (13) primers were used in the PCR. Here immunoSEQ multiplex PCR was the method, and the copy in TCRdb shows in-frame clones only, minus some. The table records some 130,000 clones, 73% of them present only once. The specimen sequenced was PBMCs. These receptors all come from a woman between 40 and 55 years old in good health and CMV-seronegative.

CDR3 DNA: TGCGCCAGCAGCCAAGATTGGACCCAAGCGGGGCACAACTACAATGAGCAGTTCTTC. This gives the protein CASSQDWTQAGHNYNEQFF. V and J are TRBV4-1 and TRBJ2-1, with 7 bases fitting TRBD2. CDR1 and CDR2 (germline): MGHRA, YSYEKL. J lost 3 bases, V lost 0 bases, and 14 bases had no gene match. The length of the CDR3 is 19 residues.

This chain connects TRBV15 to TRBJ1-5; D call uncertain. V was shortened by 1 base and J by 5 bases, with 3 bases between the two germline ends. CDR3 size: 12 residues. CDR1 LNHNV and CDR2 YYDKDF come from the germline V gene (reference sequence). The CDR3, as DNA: TGTGCCACCAGCAGAGCGGATCAGCCCCAGCATTTT. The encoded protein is CATSRADQPQHF.

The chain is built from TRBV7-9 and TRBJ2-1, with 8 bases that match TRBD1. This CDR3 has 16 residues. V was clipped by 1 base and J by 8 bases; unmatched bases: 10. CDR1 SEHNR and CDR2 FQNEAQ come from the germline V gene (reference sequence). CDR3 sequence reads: CASSLVRQGALDEQFF. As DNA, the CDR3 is TGTGCCAGCAGCTTAGTGCGCCAGGGGGCATTGGATGAGCAGTTCTTC.

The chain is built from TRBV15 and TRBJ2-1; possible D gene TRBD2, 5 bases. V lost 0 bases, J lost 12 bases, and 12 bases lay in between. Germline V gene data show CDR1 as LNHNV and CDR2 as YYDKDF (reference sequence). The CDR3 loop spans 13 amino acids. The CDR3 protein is CATSRERTRTQFF. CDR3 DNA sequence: TGTGCCACCAGCAGAGAGCGGACTCGGACGCAGTTCTTC.

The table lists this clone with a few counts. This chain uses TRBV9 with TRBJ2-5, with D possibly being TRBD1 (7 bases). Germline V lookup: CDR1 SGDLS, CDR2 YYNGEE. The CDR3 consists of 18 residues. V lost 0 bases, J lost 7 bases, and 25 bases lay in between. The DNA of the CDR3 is TGTGCCAGCAGCGTAGGTGTTGGGGGGACAGACGGTGGGGGGACCCAGTACTTC. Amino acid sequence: CASSVGVGGTDGGGTQYF.

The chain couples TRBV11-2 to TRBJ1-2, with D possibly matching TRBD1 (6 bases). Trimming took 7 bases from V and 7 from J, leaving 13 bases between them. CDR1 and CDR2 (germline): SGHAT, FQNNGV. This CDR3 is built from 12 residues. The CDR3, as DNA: TGTGCCAGCACTACAGGGCCGGGTGGCTACACCTTC. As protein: CASTTGPGGYTF.

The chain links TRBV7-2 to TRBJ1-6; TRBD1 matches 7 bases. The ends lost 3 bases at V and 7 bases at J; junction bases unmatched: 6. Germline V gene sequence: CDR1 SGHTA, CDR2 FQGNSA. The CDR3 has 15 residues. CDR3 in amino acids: CASSFTPGQNSPLHF. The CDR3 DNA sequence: TGTGCCAGCAGCTTTACACCGGGACAGAATTCACCCCTCCACTTT. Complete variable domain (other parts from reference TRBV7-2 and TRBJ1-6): GAGVSQSPSNKVTEKGKDVELRCDPISGHTALYWYRQSLGQGLEFLIYFQGNSAPDKSGLPSDRFSAERTGGSVSTLTIQRTQQEDSAVYLCASSFTPGQNSPLHFGNGTRLTVT.

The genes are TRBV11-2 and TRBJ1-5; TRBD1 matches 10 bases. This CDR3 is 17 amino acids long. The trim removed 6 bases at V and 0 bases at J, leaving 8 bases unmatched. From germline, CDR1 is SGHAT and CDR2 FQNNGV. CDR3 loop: CASSPTGGTYSNQPQHF. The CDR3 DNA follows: TGTGCCAGCAGTCCGACAGGGGGCACTTATAGCAATCAGCCCCAGCATTTT.

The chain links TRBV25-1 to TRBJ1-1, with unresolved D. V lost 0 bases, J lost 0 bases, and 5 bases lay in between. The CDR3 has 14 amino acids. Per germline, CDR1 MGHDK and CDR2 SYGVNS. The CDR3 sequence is CASSEYSLNTEAFF. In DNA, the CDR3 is TGTGCCAGCAGTGAATATTCGTTGAACACTGAAGCTTTCTTT.

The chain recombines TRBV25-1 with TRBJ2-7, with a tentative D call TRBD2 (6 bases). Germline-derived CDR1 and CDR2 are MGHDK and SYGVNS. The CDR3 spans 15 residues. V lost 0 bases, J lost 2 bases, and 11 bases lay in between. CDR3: CASSEYYGEAYEQYF. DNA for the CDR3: TGTGCCAGCAGTGAATACTACGGGGAGGCCTACGAGCAGTACTTC.

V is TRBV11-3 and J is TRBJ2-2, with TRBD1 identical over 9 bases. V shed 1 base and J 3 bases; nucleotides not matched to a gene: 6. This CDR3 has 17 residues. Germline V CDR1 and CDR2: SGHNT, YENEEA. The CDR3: CASSLGDRAEDTGELFF. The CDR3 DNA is TGTGCCAGCAGCTTAGGGGACAGGGCGGAAGACACCGGGGAGCTGTTTTTT.